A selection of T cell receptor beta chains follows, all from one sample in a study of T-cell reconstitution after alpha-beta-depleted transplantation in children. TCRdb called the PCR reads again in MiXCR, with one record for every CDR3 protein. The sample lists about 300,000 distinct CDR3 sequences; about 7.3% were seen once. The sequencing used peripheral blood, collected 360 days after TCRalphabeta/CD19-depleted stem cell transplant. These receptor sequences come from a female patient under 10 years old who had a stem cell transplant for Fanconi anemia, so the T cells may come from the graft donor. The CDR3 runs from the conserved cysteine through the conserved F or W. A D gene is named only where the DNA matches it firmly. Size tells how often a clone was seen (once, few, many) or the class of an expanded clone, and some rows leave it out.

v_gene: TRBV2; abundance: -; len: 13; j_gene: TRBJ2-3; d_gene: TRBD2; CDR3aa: CATLAGSTDTQYF; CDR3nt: TGTGCCACCCTAGCGGGGAGCACAGATACGCAGTATTTT
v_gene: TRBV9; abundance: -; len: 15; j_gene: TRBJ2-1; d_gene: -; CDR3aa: CASSVAHSTYNEQFF; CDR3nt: TGTGCCAGCAGCGTAGCACACAGCACTTACAATGAGCAGTTCTTC
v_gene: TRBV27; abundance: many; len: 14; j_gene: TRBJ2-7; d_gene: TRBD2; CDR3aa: CASSPQRGTYEQYF; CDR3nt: TGTGCCAGCAGTCCCCAGCGGGGAACCTACGAGCAGTACTTC
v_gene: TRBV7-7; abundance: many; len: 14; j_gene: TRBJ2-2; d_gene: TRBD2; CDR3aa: CASSSLAGAGELFF; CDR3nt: TGTGCCAGCAGCTCTCTAGCGGGGGCCGGGGAGCTGTTTTTT
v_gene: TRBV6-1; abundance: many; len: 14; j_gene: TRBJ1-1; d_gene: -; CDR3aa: CASSEAPISSEAFF; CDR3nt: TGTGCCAGCAGTGAAGCCCCTATCAGTTCTGAAGCTTTCTTT
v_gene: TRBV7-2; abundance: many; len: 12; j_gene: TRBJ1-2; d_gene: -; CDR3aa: CASTIQGYGYTF; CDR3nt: TGTGCCAGCACCATACAGGGCTATGGCTACACCTTC
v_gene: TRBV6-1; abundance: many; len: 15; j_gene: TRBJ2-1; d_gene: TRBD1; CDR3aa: CASSRGTGGRNEQFF; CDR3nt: TGTGCCAGCAGTCGCGGGACAGGGGGAAGGAATGAGCAGTTCTTC
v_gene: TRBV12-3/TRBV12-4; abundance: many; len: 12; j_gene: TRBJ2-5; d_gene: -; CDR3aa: CASSIRGETQYF; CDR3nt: TGTGCCAGCAGTATAAGGGGCGAGACCCAGTACTTC
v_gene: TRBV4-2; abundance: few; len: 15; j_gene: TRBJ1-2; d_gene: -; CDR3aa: CASSPAGQTYYGYTF; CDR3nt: TGTGCCAGCAGCCCAGCCGGACAGACGTACTATGGCTACACCTTC
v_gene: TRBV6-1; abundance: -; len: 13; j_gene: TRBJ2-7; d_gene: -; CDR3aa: CASTPGQSYEQYF; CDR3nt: TGTGCCAGCACCCCTGGACAGTCCTACGAGCAGTACTTC
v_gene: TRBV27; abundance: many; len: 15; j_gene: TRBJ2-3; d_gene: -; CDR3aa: CASSPGLRLLDTQYF; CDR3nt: TGTGCCAGCAGCCCGGGACTGAGATTGTTAGATACGCAGTATTTT
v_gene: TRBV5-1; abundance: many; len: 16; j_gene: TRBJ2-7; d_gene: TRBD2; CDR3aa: CASSPGTSGTSYEQYF; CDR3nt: TGCGCCAGCAGCCCGGGGACTAGCGGGACCTCCTACGAGCAGTACTTC
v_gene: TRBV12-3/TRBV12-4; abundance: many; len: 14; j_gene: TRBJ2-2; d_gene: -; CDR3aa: CASSRRADTGELFF; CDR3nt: TGTGCCAGCAGTCGCCGCGCCGACACCGGGGAGCTGTTTTTT
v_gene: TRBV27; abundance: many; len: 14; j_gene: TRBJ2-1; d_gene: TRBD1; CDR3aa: CASSIGTVNNEQFF; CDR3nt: TGTGCCAGCAGTATAGGGACAGTAAACAATGAGCAGTTCTTC
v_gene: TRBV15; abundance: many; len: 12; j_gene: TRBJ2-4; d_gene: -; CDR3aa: CATSMSENIQYF; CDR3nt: TGTGCCACCAGCATGTCCGAAAACATTCAGTACTTC
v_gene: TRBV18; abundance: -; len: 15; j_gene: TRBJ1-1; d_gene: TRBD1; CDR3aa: CASSQTGTANTEAFF; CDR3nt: TGTGCCAGCTCGCAAACCGGGACAGCGAACACTGAAGCTTTCTTT
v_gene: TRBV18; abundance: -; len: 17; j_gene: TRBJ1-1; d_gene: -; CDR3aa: CASSPLPRGSWVPEAFF; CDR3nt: TGTGCCAGCTCACCCCTGCCGAGAGGGTCCTGGGTCCCTGAAGCTTTCTTT
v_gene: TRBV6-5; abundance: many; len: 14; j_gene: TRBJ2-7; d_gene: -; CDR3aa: CASSYPLYSYEQYF; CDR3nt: TGTGCCAGCAGTTACCCGTTATATTCCTACGAGCAGTACTTC
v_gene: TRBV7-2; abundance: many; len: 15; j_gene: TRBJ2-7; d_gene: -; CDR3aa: CASSLAWGQANEQYF; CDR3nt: TGTGCCAGCAGCTTAGCGTGGGGGCAGGCCAACGAGCAGTACTTC
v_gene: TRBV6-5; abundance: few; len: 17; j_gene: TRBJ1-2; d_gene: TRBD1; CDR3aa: CASSLTGGFLSDYGYTF; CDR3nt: TGTGCCAGCAGCCTGACAGGGGGCTTCCTGAGTGACTATGGCTACACCTTC
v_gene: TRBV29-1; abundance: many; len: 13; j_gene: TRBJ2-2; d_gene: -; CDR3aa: CSVERGIPGELFF; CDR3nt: TGCAGCGTTGAGCGGGGTATCCCCGGGGAGCTGTTTTTT
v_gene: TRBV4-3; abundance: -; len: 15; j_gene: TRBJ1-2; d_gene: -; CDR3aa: CASSQVEGDNYGYTF; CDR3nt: TGCGCCAGCAGCCAAGTTGAAGGGGACAACTATGGCTACACCTTC
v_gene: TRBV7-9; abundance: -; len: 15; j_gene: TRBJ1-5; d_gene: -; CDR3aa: CASSLGPGWDQPQHF; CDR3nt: TGTGCCAGCAGCTTAGGTCCAGGGTGGGATCAGCCCCAGCATTTT